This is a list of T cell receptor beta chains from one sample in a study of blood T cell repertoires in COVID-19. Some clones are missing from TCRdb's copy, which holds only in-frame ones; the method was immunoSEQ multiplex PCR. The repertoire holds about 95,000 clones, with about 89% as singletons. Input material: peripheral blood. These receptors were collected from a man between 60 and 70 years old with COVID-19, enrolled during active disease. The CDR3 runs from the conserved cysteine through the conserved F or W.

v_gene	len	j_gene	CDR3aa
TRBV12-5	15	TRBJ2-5	CASASGVVSQETQYF
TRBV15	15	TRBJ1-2	CATSRAGTGTYGYTF
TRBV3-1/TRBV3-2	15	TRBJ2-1	CASSQQDRVYNEQFF
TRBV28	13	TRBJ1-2	CASLRDSNYGYTF
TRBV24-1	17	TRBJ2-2	CATSGSAGVLYTGELFF
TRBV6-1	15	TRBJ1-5	CASSDGTGSNQPQHF
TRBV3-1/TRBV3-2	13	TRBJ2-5	CASSLKGVSAQYF
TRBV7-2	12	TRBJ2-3	CASSYREDTQYF
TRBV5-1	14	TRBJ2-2	CASRVADNTGELFF
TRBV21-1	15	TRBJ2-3	CARGLAGGRPDTQYF
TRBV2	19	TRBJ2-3	CAGTRQGGLAGGPTDTQYF
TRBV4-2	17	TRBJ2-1	CASSGLRSSGSSDEQFF
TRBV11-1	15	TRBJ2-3	CASSLRLAGADTQYF
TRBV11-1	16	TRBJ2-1	CASSLAGRASYNEQFF
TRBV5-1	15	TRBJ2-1	CASSRRLAGAVEQFF
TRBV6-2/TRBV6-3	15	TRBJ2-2	CASSRDRTNTGELFF
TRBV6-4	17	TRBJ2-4	CASSDSNRRLAKNIQYF
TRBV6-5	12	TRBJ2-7	CATLGQDYEQYF
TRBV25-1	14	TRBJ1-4	CASSARARAEKLFF
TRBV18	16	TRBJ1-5	CASSPPGQGFDQPQHF